The 8 T cell receptor beta chains given below trace back to one sample, sequenced in a study of blood T cell repertoires in COVID-19. Profiling relied on immunoSEQ multiplex PCR, and the TCRdb table lists in-frame clones only, not all of them. Found here are some 110,000 clones, more than 75% of them singletons; the top ten hold 3.5% to 5.5%. The specimen was peripheral blood. The receptors here all came from a man aged 35-49 years with acute or convalescent COVID-19.

This clone was recorded only once. The chain has TRBV5-4 and TRBJ1-2; weak D call: TRBD1 (5 bases). Trimming removed 4 bases at V and 0 bases at J, with 19 bases between. Germline-derived CDR1 and CDR2 are SGHNT and YYREEE (reference sequence). The CDR3 runs to 17 residues. Written as DNA, the CDR3 is TGTGCCAGCAGCACATTGAACAGGCTAAAGACTAACTATGGCTACACCTTC. This encodes CASSTLNRLKTNYGYTF.

The gene calls are TRBV9 and TRBJ2-2; no definite D call. Germline values: CDR1 SGDLS, CDR2 YYNGEE. CDR3 size: 13 residues. The V end was cut by 4 bases, the J end by 3 bases, with 7 bases between. The CDR3 protein is CASSPPHTGELFF. For the CDR3, the DNA is TGTGCCAGCAGCCCCCCTCACACCGGGGAGCTGTTTTTT.

This chain links TRBV4-1 with TRBJ1-2; TRBD1 might be the D (5 bases). V gave up 4 bases and J gave up 0 bases, with 15 bases separating them. The germline V gene encodes CDR1 MGHRA and CDR2 YSYEKL. This CDR3 has 16 amino acids. The CDR3 DNA reads TGCGCCAGCAGCCTCAGCCAGGGCTCTACTAACTATGGCTACACCTTC. This sequence encodes CASSLSQGSTNYGYTF.

Details on this clone: This CDR3 is also generated by other DNA sequences in the sample. This rearrangement joins TRBV27 to TRBJ2-7; 10 nucleotides match TRBD2. This CDR3 region has 17 residues. CDR1 and CDR2 (germline): MNHEY, SMNVEV (reference sequence). The junction had 13 bases not matched to a gene; V was cut back by 6 bases and J by 2 bases. CDR3 protein: CASSPGPLAGTTYEQYF. In DNA form, the CDR3 reads TGTGCCAGCAGCCCCGGCCCACTAGCGGGAACAACCTACGAGCAGTACTTC.

CDR3 sequence: CASSPRLAGVFEQFF. As DNA, the CDR3 is TGTGCCAGCAGCCCTCGACTAGCGGGAGTTTTTGAGCAGTTCTTC. The rearrangement uses TRBV7-9 and TRBJ2-1, with 12 nucleotides matching TRBD2. Germline CDR1 reads SEHNR; CDR2 reads FQNEAQ (reference sequence). This CDR3 is built from 15 residues. V gave up 5 bases and J gave up 9 bases; unmatched junction bases: 8. The variable domain in full, completed from reference TRBV7-9 and TRBJ2-1, reads DTGVSQNPRHKITKRGQNVTFRCDPISEHNRLYWYRQTLGQGPEFLTYFQNEAQLEKSRLLSDRFSAERPKGSFSTLEIQRTEQGDSAMYLCASSPRLAGVFEQFFGPGTRLTVL.

This clone was found once. The gene calls are TRBV7-2 and TRBJ2-1, with D maybe TRBD2 (5 bases). The CDR3 has 13 amino acids. The germline V gene encodes CDR1 SGHTA and CDR2 FQGNSA. With 8 bases removed from V and 10 bases from J, the gap between germline ends came to 18 bases. CDR3 in DNA: TGTGCCAGCGGATCTCCGGTACTAGTAGAGCAGTTCTTC. Translating gives CASGSPVLVEQFF.

The chain uses TRBV5-5 and TRBJ1-1, with D possibly TRBD1 on 6 matching bases. This CDR3 has 14 amino acids. The germline V gene encodes CDR1 SGHKS and CDR2 YYEKEE (reference sequence). V lost 4 bases and J lost 3, with 13 bases in between. CDR3 residues: CASSLRGIDTEAFF. CDR3 sequence (DNA): TGTGCCAGCAGCCTCAGGGGCATAGACACTGAAGCTTTCTTT.

This rearrangement joins TRBV7-2 to TRBJ1-1, with D maybe TRBD1 (6 bases). V was cut by 8 bases and J by 1 base, with 14 bases left in between. Germline V gene lookup returns CDR1 SGHTA and CDR2 FQGNSA. The CDR3 is 14 amino acids. DNA of the CDR3: TGTGCCAGCCGAAGGGAGGGGGGGAACACTGAAGCTTTCTTT. It is translated as CASRREGGNTEAFF.